A selection of T cell receptor beta chains follows, all from one sample in a study of shared clonotypes between healthy human individuals. Data came from immunoSEQ multiplex PCR; TCRdb stores just in-frame clones and leaves some out. The sample lists about 120,000 clones; around 65% were seen once. The source material was memory CD8+ T cells sorted from blood. The receptors were gathered from a woman aged 25 to 45 in good health. The CDR3 runs from the conserved cysteine through the conserved F or W. D genes are given only for firm matches. The size field is filled for only some rows; it gives once, few, many or a size class.

NA,TRBD1,TRBV5-1,TRBJ1-4,CASRIDRGNEKLFF,TGCGCCAGCAGAATCGACAGGGGTAATGAAAAACTGTTTTTT
few,TRBD1,TRBV7-9,TRBJ1-2,CASRPGGEIHGYTF,TGTGCCAGCAGACCAGGGGGCGAGATCCATGGCTACACCTTC
few,TRBD2,TRBV6-1,TRBJ2-3,CASSAGLESDTQYF,TGTGCCAGCAGTGCGGGACTAGAATCAGATACGCAGTATTTT
NA,NA,TRBV11-2,TRBJ2-1,CASSLGPYNEQFF,TGTGCCAGCAGCTTGGGACCATACAATGAGCAGTTCTTC
NA,NA,TRBV10-1,TRBJ2-7,CASETGRWYEQYF,TGCGCCAGTGAGACAGGCCGATGGTACGAGCAGTACTTC
NA,TRBD1,TRBV28,TRBJ1-5,CASSPQGDNQPQHF,TGTGCCAGCAGTCCACAGGGGGACAATCAGCCCCAGCATTTT
few,TRBD2,TRBV7-9,TRBJ2-1,CASSPKRLAGGLNEQFF,TGTGCCAGCAGCCCTAAACGACTAGCGGGAGGGCTCAATGAGCAGTTCTTC
NA,NA,TRBV6-6,TRBJ1-1,CASRILWGGEAFF,TGTGCCAGCAGGATCCTTTGGGGGGGAGAAGCTTTCTTT
NA,NA,TRBV28,TRBJ1-6,CASRPTLGGNSPLHF,TGTGCCAGCAGACCCACCTTGGGGGGAAATTCACCCCTCCACTTT
few,NA,TRBV7-9,TRBJ1-5,CASSLDGYNQPQHF,TGTGCCAGCAGCTTAGACGGGTACAATCAGCCCCAGCATTTT
NA,TRBD1,TRBV7-9,TRBJ2-7,CASSFRQGQFYEQYF,TGTGCCAGCAGCTTTAGACAGGGGCAATTCTACGAGCAGTACTTC
few,NA,TRBV15,TRBJ2-6,CATSRDRMAFSGANVLTF,TGTGCCACCAGCAGAGATCGGATGGCCTTCTCTGGGGCCAACGTCCTGACTTTC
NA,NA,TRBV6-1,TRBJ2-3,CASKTDHTDTQYF,TGTGCCAGCAAGACGGACCACACAGATACGCAGTATTTT
many,TRBD1,TRBV27,TRBJ2-5,CASSLVTGGETQYF,TGTGCCAGCAGTTTAGTGACAGGGGGAGAGACCCAGTACTTC
few,TRBD1,TRBV5-1,TRBJ1-2,CASSPDRVYGYTF,TGCGCCAGCAGCCCGGACAGGGTCTATGGCTACACCTTC
NA,NA,TRBV15,TRBJ1-5,CATSRWDGNQPQHF,TGTGCCACCAGCAGGTGGGACGGTAATCAGCCCCAGCATTTT
NA,NA,TRBV7-2,TRBJ2-7,CASTPPTEYEQYF,TGTGCCAGCACCCCGCCGACTGAGTACGAGCAGTACTTC
NA,TRBD2,TRBV15,TRBJ2-1,CATSGAWTSGDINEQFF,TGTGCCACCAGCGGGGCATGGACTAGCGGGGACATCAATGAGCAGTTCTTC
many,NA,TRBV2,TRBJ1-5,CASSETSQGYGQPQHF,TGTGCCAGCAGTGAAACAAGTCAGGGTTATGGTCAGCCCCAGCATTTT
NA,TRBD1,TRBV28,TRBJ2-5,CATGTDDQETQYF,TGTGCCACCGGGACAGATGACCAAGAGACCCAGTACTTC
NA,NA,TRBV28,TRBJ1-3,CASSAQALQWGNTIYF,TGTGCCAGCAGTGCCCAGGCGCTTCAATGGGGAAACACCATATATTTT
NA,NA,TRBV11-2,TRBJ1-1,CASSLVGTEAFF,TGTGCCAGCAGCTTAGTCGGGACTGAAGCTTTCTTT
NA,TRBD1,TRBV11-2,TRBJ2-7,CASSSRAGQGTLEQYF,TGTGCCAGCAGCTCCCGCGCGGGACAGGGGACTCTCGAGCAGTACTTC
NA,NA,TRBV19,TRBJ1-1,CASRFPGVNTEAFF,TGTGCCAGTAGATTTCCAGGGGTCAACACTGAAGCTTTCTTT
NA,NA,TRBV15,TRBJ2-1,CATSTLAKQFF,TGTGCCACCTCGACACTGGCGAAGCAGTTCTTC
many,NA,TRBV19,TRBJ2-6,CASSIIGGAGANVLTF,TGTGCCAGTAGTATAATTGGCGGGGCGGGGGCCAACGTCCTGACTTTC
NA,NA,TRBV9,TRBJ2-7,CASSVSSGRTYEQYF,TGTGCCAGCAGCGTTTCATCGGGCAGAACCTACGAGCAGTACTTC